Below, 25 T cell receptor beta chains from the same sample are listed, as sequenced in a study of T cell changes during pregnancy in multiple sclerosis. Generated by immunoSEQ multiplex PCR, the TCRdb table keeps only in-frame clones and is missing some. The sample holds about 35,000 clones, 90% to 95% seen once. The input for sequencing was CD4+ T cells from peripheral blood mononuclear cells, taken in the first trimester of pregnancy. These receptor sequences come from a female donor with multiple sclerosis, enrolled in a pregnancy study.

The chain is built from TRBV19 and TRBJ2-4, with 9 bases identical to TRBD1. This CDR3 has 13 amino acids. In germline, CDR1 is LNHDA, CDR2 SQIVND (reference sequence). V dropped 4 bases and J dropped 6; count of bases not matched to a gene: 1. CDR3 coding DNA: TGTGCCAGTAGTAGGGGACAGGGAAACATTCAGTACTTC. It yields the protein CASSRGQGNIQYF. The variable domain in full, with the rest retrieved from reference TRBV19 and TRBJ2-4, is DGGITQSPKYLFRKEGQNVTLSCEQNLNHDAMYWYRQDPGQGLRLIYYSQIVNDFQKGDIAEGYSVSREKKESFPLTVTSAQKNPTAFYLCASSRGQGNIQYFGAGTRLSVL.

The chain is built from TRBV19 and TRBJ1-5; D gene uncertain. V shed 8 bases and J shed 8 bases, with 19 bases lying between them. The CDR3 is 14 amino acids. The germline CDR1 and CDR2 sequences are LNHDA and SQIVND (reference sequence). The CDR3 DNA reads TGTGCCAGTTTAGGGCAAGGGTCCGGGAAGCCCCAGCATTTT. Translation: CASLGQGSGKPQHF.

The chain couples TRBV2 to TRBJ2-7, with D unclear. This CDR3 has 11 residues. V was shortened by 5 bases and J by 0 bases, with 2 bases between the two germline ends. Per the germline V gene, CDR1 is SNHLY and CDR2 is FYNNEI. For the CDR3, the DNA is TGTGCCAGCAGTCGCTCCTACGAGCAGTACTTC. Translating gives CASSRSYEQYF.

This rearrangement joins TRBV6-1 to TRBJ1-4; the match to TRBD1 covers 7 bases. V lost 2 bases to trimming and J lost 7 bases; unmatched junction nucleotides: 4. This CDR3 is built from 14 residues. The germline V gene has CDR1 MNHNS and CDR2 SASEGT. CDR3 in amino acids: CASSERGRGEKLFF. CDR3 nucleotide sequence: TGTGCCAGCAGTGAAAGGGGGCGAGGTGAAAAACTGTTTTTT.

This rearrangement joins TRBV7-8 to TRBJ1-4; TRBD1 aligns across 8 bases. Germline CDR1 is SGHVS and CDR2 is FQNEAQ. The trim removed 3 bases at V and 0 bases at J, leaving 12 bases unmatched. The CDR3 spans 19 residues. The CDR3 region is CASSLRVLDRVATNEKLFF. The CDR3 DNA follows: TGTGCCAGCAGCTTGAGAGTTCTGGACAGGGTAGCAACTAATGAAAAACTGTTTTTT.

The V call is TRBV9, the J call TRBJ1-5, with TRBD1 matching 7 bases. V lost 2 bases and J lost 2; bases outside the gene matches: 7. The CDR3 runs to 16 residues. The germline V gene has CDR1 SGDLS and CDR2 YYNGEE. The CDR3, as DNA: TGTGCCAGCAGCGTTCGGACAGGATGGGGCAATCAGCCCCAGCATTTT. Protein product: CASSVRTGWGNQPQHF.

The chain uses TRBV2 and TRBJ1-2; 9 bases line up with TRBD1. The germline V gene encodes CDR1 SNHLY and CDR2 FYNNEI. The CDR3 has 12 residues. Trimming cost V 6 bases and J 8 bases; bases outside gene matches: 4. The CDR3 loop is CASRQGAGGYTF. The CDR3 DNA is TGTGCCAGCAGACAGGGGGCGGGAGGCTACACCTTC.

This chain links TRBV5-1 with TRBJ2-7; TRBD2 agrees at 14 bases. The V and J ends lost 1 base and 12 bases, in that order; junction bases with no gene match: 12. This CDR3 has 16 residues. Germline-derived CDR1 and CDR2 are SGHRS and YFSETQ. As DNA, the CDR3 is TGCGCCAGCAGCTTGACGTTGACTAGCGGGGGGGAGATTCTGTACTTC. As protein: CASSLTLTSGGEILYF.

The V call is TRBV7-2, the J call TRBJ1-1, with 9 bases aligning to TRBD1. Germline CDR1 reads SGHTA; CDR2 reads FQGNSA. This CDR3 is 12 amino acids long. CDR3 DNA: TGTGGGACAGGGGCAATAAACACTGAAGCTTTCTTT. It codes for CGTGAINTEAFF. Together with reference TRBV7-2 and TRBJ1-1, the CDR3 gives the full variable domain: GAGVSQSPSNKVTEKGKDVELRCDPISGHTALYWYRQSLGQGLEFLIYFQGNSAPDKSGLPSDRFSAERTGGSVSTLTIQRTQQEDSAVYLCGTGAINTEAFFGQGTRLTVV.

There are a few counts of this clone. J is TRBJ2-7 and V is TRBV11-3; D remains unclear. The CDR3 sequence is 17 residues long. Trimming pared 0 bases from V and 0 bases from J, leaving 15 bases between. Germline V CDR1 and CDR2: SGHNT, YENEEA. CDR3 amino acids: CASSLDCMAPVSYEQYF. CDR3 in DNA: TGTGCCAGCAGCTTAGATTGTATGGCCCCCGTCTCCTACGAGCAGTACTTC. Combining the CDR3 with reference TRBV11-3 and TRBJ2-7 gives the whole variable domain EAGVVQSPRYKIIEKKQPVAFWCNPISGHNTLYWYLQNLGQGPELLIRYENEEAVDDSQLPKDRFSAERLKGVDSTLKIQPAELGDSAVYLCASSLDCMAPVSYEQYFGPGTRLTVT.

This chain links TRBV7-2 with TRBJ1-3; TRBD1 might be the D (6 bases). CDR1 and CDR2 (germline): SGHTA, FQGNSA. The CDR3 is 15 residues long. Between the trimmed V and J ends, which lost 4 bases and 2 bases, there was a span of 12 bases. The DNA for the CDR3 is TGTGCCAGCAGCTCTATACAGGGTCCTGGAAACACCATATATTTT. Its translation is CASSSIQGPGNTIYF.

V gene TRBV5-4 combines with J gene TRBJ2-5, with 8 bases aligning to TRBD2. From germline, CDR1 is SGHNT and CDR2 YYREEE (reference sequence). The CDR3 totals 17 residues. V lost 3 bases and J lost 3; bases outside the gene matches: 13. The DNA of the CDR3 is TGTGCCAGCAGCTCCCAGGGGCTGGGTAGCGGGGAAGAGACCCAGTACTTC. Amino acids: CASSSQGLGSGEETQYF.

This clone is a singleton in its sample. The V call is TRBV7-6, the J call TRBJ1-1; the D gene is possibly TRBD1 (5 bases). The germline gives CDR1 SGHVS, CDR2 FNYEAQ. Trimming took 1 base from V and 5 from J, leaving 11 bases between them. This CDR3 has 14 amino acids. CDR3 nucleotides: TGTGCCAGCAGCTTAGTGGGGGGAGGGACTGAAGCTTTCTTT. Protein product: CASSLVGGGTEAFF.

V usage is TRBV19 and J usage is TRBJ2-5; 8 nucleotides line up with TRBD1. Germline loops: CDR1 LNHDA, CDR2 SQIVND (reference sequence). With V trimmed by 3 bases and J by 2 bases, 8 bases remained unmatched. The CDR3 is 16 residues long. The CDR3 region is CASSIRTGWAQETQYF. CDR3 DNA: TGTGCCAGTAGTATCCGGACAGGGTGGGCACAAGAGACCCAGTACTTC. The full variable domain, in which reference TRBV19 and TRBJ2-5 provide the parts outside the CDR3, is DGGITQSPKYLFRKEGQNVTLSCEQNLNHDAMYWYRQDPGQGLRLIYYSQIVNDFQKGDIAEGYSVSREKKESFPLTVTSAQKNPTAFYLCASSIRTGWAQETQYFGPGTRLLVL.

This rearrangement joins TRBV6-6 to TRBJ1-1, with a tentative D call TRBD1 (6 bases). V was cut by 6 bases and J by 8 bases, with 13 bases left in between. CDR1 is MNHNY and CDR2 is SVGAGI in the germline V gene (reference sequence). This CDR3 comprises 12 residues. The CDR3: CASSGLRGEAFF. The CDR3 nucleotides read TGTGCCAGCAGCGGCCTCAGGGGCGAAGCTTTCTTT.

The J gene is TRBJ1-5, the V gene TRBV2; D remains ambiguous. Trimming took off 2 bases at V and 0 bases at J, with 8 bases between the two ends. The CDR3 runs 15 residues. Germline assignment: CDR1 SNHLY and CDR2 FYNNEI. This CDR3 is CASSERVYSNQPQHF. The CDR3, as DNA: TGTGCCAGCAGTGAACGGGTTTATAGCAATCAGCCCCAGCATTTT.

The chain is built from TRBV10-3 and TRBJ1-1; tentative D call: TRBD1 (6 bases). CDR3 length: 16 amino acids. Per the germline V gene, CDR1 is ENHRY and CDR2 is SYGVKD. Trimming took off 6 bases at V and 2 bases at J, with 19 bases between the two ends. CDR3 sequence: CAIRGAGQGRNTEAFF. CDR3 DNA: TGTGCCATCAGGGGGGCTGGCCAGGGCAGAAACACTGAAGCTTTCTTT.

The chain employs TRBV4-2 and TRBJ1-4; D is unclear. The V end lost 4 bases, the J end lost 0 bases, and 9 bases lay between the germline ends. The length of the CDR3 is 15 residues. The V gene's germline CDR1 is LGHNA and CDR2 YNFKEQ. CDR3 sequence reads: CASSRRHPTNEKLFF. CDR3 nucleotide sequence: TGTGCCAGCAGCCGACGACACCCAACTAATGAAAAACTGTTTTTT.

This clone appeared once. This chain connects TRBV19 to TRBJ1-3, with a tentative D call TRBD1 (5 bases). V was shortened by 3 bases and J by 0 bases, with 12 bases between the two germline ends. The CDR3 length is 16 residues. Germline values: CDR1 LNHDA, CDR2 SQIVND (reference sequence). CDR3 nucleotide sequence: TGTGCCAGTAGTATTCGGGGGACGCTCTCTGGAAACACCATATATTTT. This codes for CASSIRGTLSGNTIYF.

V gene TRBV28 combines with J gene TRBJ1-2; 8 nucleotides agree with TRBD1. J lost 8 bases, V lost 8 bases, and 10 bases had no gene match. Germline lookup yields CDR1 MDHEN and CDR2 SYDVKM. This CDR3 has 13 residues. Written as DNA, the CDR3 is TGTGCCAGCCGGCAGACAGGGGAGAGGGGCTACACCTTC. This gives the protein CASRQTGERGYTF.

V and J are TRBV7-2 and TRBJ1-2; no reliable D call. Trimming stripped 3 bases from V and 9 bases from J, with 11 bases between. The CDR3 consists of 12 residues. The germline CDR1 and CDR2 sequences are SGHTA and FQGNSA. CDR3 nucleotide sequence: TGTGCCAGCAGCTTGGAGCGCGGTCGCTACACCTTC. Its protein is CASSLERGRYTF.

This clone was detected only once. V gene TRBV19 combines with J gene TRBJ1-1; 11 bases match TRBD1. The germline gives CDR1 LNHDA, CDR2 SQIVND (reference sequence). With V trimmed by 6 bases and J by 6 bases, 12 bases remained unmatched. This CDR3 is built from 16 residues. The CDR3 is CASRTYRGQGVAEAFF. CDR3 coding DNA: TGTGCCAGTAGGACCTACCGGGGACAGGGGGTCGCTGAAGCTTTCTTT.

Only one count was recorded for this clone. The DNA for the CDR3 is TGTGCCAGCAGCTCACTAGCGGGAGTTCGCCCAGATACGCAGTATTTT. Protein: CASSSLAGVRPDTQYF. This chain connects TRBV27 to TRBJ2-3; TRBD2 matches at 11 bases. Trimming cost V 6 bases and J 4 bases; bases outside gene matches: 9. Per germline, CDR1 MNHEY and CDR2 SMNVEV (reference sequence). The CDR3 consists of 16 residues.

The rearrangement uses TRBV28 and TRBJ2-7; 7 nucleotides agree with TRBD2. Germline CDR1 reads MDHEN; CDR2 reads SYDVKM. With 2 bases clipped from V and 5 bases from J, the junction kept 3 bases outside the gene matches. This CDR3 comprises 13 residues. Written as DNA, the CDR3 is TGTGCCAGCAGTTTACAGGGAGGGGACGAGCAGTACTTC. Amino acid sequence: CASSLQGGDEQYF.

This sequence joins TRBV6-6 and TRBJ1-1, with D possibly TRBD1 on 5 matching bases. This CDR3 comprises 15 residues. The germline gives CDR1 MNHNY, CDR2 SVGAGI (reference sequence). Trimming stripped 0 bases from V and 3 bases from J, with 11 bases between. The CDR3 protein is CASSYSRDWDTEAFF. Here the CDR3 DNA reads TGTGCCAGCAGTTACTCGAGGGACTGGGACACTGAAGCTTTCTTT.